The clone carrying this TCR beta chain has only a few counts. Its antigen is undetermined. TCR libraries were built from about 0.55 ug of total RNA by linear amplification. Each CDR3 protein is one row after TCRdb ran MiXCR on the reads. Here the sample spans around 200,000 distinct CDR3 sequences, nearly 75% being singletons. The data stem from a study of healthy donors' naive CD4 and CD8 T cells. General study points: Most V and J genes were reportedly biased between naive CD4+ and CD8+ cells.

Naive T cells were sorted: CD4+CD8-CD45RO-CD45RA+ for CD4+, CD8+CD4-CD45RA+CD27bright for CD8+. This CDR3 is 12 amino acids long. Between the trimmed V and J ends, which lost 4 bases and 3 bases, there was a span of 5 bases. CDR1 is LNHDA, CDR2 SQIVND, per germline (reference sequence). Sequences were obtained from naive CD4+ and CD8+ T cells sorted from blood, pooled from several donors. This chain links TRBV19 with TRBJ2-3; no clear D. The receptor's source is a pool of human donors in good health; the sample pools cells from several healthy donors. The CDR3 spells CASSTGTDTQYF. The CDR3 DNA is TGTGCCAGTAGTACCGGAACAGATACGCAGTATTTT.